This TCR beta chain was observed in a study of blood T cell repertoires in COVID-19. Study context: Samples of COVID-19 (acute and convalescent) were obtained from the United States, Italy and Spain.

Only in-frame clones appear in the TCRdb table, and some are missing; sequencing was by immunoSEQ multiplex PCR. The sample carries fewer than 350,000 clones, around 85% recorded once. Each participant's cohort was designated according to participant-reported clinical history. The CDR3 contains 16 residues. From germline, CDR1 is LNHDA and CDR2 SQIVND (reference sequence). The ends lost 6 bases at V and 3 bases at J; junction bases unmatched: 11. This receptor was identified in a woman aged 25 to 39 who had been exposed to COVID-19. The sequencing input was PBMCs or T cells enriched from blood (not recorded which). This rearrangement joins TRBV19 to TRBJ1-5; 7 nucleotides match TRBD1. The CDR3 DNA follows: TGTGCCAGTAGCCTAGGGACAGTACCCATCAATCAGCCCCAGCATTTT. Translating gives CASSLGTVPINQPQHF.